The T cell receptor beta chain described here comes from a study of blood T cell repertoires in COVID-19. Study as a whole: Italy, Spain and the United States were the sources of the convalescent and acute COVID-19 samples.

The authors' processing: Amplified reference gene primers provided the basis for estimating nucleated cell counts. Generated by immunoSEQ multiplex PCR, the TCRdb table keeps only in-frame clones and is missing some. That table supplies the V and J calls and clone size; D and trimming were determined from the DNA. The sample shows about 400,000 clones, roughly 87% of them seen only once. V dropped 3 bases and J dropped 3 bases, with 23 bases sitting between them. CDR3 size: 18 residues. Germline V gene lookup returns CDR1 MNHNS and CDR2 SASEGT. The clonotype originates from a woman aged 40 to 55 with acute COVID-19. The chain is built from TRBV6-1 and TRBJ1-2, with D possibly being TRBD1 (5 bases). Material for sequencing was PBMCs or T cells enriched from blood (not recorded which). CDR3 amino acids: CASSDWLLENRLYYGYTF. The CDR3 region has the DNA TGTGCCAGCAGTGATTGGTTACTTGAAAACAGGCTCTACTATGGCTACACCTTC.